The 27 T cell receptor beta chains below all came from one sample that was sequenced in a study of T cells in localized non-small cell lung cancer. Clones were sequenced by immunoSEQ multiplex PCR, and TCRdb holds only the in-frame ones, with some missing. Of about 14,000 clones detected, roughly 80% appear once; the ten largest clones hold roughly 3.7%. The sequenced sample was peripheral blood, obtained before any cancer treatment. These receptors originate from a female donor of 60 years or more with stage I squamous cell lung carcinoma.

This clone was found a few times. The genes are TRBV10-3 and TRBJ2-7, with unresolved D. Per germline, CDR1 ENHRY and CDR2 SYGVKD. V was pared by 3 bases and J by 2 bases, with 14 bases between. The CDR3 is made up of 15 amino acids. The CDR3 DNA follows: TGTGCCATCAGTGAAGGGAAGGGATCCACCTACGAGCAGTACTTC. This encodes CAISEGKGSTYEQYF.

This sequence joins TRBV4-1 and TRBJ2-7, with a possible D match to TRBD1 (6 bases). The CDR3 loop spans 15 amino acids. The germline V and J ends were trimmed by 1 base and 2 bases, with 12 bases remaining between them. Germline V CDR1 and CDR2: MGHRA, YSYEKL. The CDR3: CASSQVGRGPYEQYF. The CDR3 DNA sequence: TGCGCCAGCAGCCAAGTAGGCAGGGGTCCCTACGAGCAGTACTTC.

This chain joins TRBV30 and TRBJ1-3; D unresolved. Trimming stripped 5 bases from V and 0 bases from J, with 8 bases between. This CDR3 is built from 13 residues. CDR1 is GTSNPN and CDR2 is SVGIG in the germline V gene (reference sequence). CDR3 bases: TGTGCCTGGGACTGGACCTCTGGAAACACCATATATTTT. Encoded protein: CAWDWTSGNTIYF.

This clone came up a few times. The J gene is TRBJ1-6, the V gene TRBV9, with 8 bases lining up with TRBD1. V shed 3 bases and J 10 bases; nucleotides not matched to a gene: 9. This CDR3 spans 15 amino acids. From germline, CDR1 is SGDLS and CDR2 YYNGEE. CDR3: CASSATTGANSPLHF. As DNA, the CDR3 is TGTGCCAGCAGCGCCACGACAGGGGCGAACTCACCCCTCCACTTT.

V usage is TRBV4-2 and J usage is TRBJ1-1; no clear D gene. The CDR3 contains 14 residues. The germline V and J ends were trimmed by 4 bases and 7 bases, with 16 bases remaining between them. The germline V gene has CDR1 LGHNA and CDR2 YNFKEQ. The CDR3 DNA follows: TGTGCCAGCAGCCTTCAGTTACGGGGAGGTGAAGCTTTCTTT. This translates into CASSLQLRGGEAFF.

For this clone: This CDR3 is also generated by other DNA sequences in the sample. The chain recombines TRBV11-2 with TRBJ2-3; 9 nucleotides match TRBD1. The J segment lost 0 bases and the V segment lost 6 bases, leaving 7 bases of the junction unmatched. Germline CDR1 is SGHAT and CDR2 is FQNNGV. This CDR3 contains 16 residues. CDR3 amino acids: CASSFGTGYSTDTQYF. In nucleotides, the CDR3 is TGTGCCAGCAGTTTTGGGACAGGGTACAGCACAGATACGCAGTATTTT.

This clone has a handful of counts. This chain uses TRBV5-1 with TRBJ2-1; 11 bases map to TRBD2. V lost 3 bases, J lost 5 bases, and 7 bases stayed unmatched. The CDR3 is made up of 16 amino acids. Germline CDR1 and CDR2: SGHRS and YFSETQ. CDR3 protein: CASSSAGLAGHNEQFF. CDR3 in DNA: TGCGCCAGCAGCTCGGCCGGACTAGCGGGCCACAATGAGCAGTTCTTC. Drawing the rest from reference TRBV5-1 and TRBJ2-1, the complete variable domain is KAGVTQTPRYLIKTRGQQVTLSCSPISGHRSVSWYQQTPGQGLQFLFEYFSETQRNKGNFPGRFSGRQFSNSRSEMNVSTLELGDSALYLCASSSAGLAGHNEQFFGPGTRLTVL.

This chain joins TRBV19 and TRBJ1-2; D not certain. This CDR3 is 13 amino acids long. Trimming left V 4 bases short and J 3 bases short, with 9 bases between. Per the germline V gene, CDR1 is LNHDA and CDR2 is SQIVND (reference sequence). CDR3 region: CASSRGRDYGYTF. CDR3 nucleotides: TGTGCCAGTAGTAGAGGGCGGGACTATGGCTACACCTTC.

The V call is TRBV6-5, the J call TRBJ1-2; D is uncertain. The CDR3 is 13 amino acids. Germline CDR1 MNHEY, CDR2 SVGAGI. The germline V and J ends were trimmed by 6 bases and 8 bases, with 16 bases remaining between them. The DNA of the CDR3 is TGTGCCAGCAGCAAAGACTCGACTAGAGGCTACACCTTC. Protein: CASSKDSTRGYTF.

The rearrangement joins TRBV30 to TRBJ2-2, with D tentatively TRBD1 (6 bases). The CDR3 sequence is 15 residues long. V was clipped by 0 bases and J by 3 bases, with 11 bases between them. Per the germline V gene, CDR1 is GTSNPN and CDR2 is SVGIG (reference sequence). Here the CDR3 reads CAWSVQGDYTGELFF. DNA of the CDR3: TGTGCCTGGAGTGTACAGGGAGATTACACCGGGGAGCTGTTTTTT.

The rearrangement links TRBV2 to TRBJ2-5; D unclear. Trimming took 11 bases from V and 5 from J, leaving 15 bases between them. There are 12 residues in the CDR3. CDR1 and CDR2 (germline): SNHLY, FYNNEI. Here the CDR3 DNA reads TGTGCCTCCCAACGGATAGGGGAGACCCAGTACTTC. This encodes CASQRIGETQYF. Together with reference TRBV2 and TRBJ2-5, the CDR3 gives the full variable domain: EPEVTQTPSHQVTQMGQEVILRCVPISNHLYFYWYRQILGQKVEFLVSFYNNEISEKSEIFDDQFSVERPDGSNFTLKIRSTKLEDSAMYFCASQRIGETQYFGPGTRLLVL.

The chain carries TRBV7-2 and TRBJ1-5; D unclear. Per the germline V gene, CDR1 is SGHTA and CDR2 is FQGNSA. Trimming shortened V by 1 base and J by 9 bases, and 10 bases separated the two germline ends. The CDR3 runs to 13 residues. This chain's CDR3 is CASSLDSFAPQHF. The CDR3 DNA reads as TGTGCCAGCAGCTTAGACAGCTTTGCGCCCCAGCATTTT.

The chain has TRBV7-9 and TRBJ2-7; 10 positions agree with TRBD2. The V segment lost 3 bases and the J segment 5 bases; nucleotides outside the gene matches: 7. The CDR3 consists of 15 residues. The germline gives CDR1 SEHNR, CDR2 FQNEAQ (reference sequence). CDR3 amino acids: CASSFSGGRGNEQYF. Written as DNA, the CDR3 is TGTGCCAGCAGCTTTAGCGGGGGGCGTGGAAACGAGCAGTACTTC.

In DNA form, the CDR3 reads TGCGCCAGCGGGCTCGACAGGGGGCTGAAAGATACGCAGTATTTT. It encodes CASGLDRGLKDTQYF. This chain joins TRBV5-1 and TRBJ2-3; 10 nucleotides match TRBD1. V gave up 7 bases and J gave up 5 bases; unmatched junction bases: 10. CDR1 and CDR2 (germline): SGHRS, YFSETQ. The CDR3 spans 15 residues.

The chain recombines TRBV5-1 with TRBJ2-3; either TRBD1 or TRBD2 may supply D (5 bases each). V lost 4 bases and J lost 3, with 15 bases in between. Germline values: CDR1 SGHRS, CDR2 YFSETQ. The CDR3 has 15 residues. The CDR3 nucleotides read TGCGCCAGCAGCCAGGGAGACCCTGGGACAGATACGCAGTATTTT. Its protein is CASSQGDPGTDTQYF.

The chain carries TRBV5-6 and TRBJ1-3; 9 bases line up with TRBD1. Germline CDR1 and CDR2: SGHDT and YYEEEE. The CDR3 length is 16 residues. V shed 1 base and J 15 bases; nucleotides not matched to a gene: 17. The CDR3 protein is CASSLLAGTGSRAKYF. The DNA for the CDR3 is TGTGCCAGCAGCTTGCTCGCCGGGACAGGGTCTCGAGCTAAATATTTT.

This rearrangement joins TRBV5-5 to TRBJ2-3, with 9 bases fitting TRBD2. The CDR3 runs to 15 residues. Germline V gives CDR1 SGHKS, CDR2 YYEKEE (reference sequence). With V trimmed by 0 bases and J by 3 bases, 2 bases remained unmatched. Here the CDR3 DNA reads TGTGCCAGCAGCTTGGTAGCGGGGGCTACAGATACGCAGTATTTT. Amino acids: CASSLVAGATDTQYF.

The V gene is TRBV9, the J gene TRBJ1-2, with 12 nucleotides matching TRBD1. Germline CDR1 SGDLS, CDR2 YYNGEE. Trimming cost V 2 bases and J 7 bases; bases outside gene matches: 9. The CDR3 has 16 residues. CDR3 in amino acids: CASSVSTGTGGFGYTF. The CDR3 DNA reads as TGTGCCAGCAGCGTCTCTACCGGGACAGGGGGCTTTGGCTACACCTTC.

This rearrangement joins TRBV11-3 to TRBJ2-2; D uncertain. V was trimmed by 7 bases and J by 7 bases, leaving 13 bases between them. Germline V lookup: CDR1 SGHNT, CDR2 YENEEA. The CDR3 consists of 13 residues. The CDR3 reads CASISYGHGELFF. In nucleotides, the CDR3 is TGTGCCAGCATCTCCTATGGGCACGGGGAGCTGTTTTTT.

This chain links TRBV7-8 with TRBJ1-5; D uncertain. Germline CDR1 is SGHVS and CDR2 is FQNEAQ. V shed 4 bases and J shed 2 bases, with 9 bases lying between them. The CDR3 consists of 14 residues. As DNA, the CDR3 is TGTGCCAGCAGCTCCTCGTTCGGCAATCAGCCCCAGCATTTT. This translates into CASSSSFGNQPQHF. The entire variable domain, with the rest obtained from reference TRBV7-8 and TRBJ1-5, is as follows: GAGVSQSPRYKVAKRGQDVALRCDPISGHVSLFWYQQALGQGPEFLTYFQNEAQLDKSGLPSDRFFAERPEGSVSTLKIQRTQQEDSAVYLCASSSSFGNQPQHFGDGTRLSIL.

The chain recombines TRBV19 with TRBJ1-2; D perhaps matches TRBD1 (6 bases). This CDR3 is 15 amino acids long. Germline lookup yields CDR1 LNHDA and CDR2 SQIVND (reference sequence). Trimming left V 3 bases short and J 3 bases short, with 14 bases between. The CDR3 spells CASSMTAGHYYGYTF. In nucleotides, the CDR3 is TGTGCCAGTAGTATGACTGCGGGACACTACTATGGCTACACCTTC.

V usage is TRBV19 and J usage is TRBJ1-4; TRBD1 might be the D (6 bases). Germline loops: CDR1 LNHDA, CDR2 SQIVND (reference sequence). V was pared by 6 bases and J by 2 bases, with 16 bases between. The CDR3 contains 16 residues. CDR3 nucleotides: TGTGCCAGTAGGAACCGAGGGACATCTACTAATGAAAAACTGTTTTTT. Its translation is CASRNRGTSTNEKLFF.

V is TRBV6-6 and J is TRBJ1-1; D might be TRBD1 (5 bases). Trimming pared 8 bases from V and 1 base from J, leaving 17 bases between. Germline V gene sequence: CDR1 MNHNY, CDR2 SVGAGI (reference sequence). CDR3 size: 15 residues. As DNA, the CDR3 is TGTGCCAGCCGCTTGGGGACGGGATCGAACACTGAAGCTTTCTTT. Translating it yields CASRLGTGSNTEAFF.

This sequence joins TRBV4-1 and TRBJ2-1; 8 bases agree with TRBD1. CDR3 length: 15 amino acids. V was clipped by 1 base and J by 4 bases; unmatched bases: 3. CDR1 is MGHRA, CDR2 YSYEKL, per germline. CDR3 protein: CASSQGDRSYNEQFF. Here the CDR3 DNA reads TGCGCCAGCAGCCAAGGGGACAGGAGTTACAATGAGCAGTTCTTC.

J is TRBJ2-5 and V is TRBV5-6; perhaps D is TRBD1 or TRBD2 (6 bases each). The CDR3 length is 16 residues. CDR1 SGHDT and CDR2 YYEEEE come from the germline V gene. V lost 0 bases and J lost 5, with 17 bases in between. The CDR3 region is CASSLGGAYPRETQYF. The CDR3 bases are TGTGCCAGCAGCTTGGGGGGGGCCTATCCCAGGGAGACCCAGTACTTC.

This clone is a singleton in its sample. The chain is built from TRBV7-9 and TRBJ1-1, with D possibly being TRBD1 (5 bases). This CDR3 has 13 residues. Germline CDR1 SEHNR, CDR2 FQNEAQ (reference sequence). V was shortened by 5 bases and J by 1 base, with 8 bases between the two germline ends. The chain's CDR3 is CASSPGTNTEAFF. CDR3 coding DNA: TGTGCCAGCAGCCCCGGGACGAACACTGAAGCTTTCTTT.

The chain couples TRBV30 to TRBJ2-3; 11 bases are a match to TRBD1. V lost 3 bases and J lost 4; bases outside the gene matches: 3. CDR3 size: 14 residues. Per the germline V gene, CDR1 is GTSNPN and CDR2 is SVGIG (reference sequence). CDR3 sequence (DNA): TGTGCCTGGAGGGGGGACAGGGGGTCAGATACGCAGTATTTT. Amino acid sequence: CAWRGDRGSDTQYF.